Listed below are T cell receptor beta chains from one sample, sequenced in a study of regulatory T cells in long-lasting Graves disease. MiXCR, applied by TCRdb to the multiplex PCR reads, yields one record per CDR3 protein. This table holds approximately 690,000 distinct CDR3 sequences, about 30% found once. Sequences were derived from peripheral blood mononuclear cells (PBMCs), sampled when the disease was refractory, from a patient treated with antithyroid drugs. These receptors were obtained from a female donor with Graves disease. Both conserved end residues are part of each CDR3. A D gene is named only where the DNA matches it firmly. Expanded clones are given a class, and other clones once, few, many or no size at all.

clone_size: -; j_call: TRBJ1-1; v_call: TRBV19; d_call: -; cdr3_nt: TGTGCCAGTAGTAGGGACCCAATGAACACTGAAGCTTTCTTT; cdr3_aa: CASSRDPMNTEAFF
clone_size: many; j_call: TRBJ1-5; v_call: TRBV28; d_call: -; cdr3_nt: TGTGCCAGCAGTTCCGATAATGGCTTAAATCAGCCCCAGCATTTT; cdr3_aa: CASSSDNGLNQPQHF
clone_size: -; j_call: TRBJ1-6; v_call: TRBV10-3; d_call: -; cdr3_nt: TGTGCCATCAGTGCCCAACGGGAAGGAACCGAACTGGGTTCACCCCTCCACTTT; cdr3_aa: CAISAQREGTELGSPLHF
clone_size: -; j_call: TRBJ1-2; v_call: TRBV29-1; d_call: -; cdr3_nt: TGCAGCGTTTCCCCGATTTTAGCTAACTATGGCTACACCTTC; cdr3_aa: CSVSPILANYGYTF
clone_size: -; j_call: TRBJ2-7; v_call: TRBV20-1; d_call: -; cdr3_nt: TGCAGTGCTGTCAAACCCCCGACCTTGGGGCCCTACGAGCAGTACTTC; cdr3_aa: CSAVKPPTLGPYEQYF
clone_size: few; j_call: TRBJ1-5; v_call: TRBV27; d_call: TRBD1; cdr3_nt: TGTGCCAGCAGCTGGGACAGGGGGGGCAATCAGCCCCAGCATTTT; cdr3_aa: CASSWDRGGNQPQHF
clone_size: -; j_call: TRBJ2-7; v_call: TRBV6-1; d_call: -; cdr3_nt: TGTGCCAGCAGAACCTCTCTAGACTACGAGCAGTACTTC; cdr3_aa: CASRTSLDYEQYF
clone_size: -; j_call: TRBJ1-4; v_call: TRBV11-2; d_call: -; cdr3_nt: TGTGCCAGCAGCCCCCGGCAGAGCTCAAATGAAAAACTGTTTTTT; cdr3_aa: CASSPRQSSNEKLFF
clone_size: many; j_call: TRBJ1-1; v_call: TRBV2; d_call: -; cdr3_nt: TGTGCCAGCAGTGAAGTGGGAAAAGCTTTCTTT; cdr3_aa: CASSEVGKAFF
clone_size: -; j_call: TRBJ2-3; v_call: TRBV5-1; d_call: TRBD2; cdr3_nt: TGCGCCAGCAGCTTGAGCGGGGGGGGCACAGATACGCAGTATTTT; cdr3_aa: CASSLSGGGTDTQYF
clone_size: -; j_call: TRBJ2-5; v_call: TRBV29-1; d_call: -; cdr3_nt: TGCAGCGTTGAAACTACAGGGAACCAAGAGACCCAGTACTTC; cdr3_aa: CSVETTGNQETQYF
clone_size: -; j_call: TRBJ2-7; v_call: TRBV7-7; d_call: -; cdr3_nt: TGTGCTAGCAGACAAAAGAACCCTACTGAGCAGTACTTC; cdr3_aa: CASRQKNPTEQYF
clone_size: -; j_call: TRBJ1-2; v_call: TRBV2; d_call: -; cdr3_nt: TGTGCCAGCAGTGAAGCGAAAGGGGCCTATGGCTACACCTTC; cdr3_aa: CASSEAKGAYGYTF
clone_size: many; j_call: TRBJ1-1; v_call: TRBV27; d_call: TRBD1; cdr3_nt: TGTGCCAGCAGCCCCACAGGGGCGAACACTGAAGCTTTCTTT; cdr3_aa: CASSPTGANTEAFF
clone_size: -; j_call: TRBJ1-1; v_call: TRBV4-1; d_call: -; cdr3_nt: TGCGCCAGCAGCCAAGGATGGAGGGAGACAGGGAACACTGAAGCTTTCTTT; cdr3_aa: CASSQGWRETGNTEAFF
clone_size: -; j_call: TRBJ2-7; v_call: TRBV6-2/TRBV6-3; d_call: -; cdr3_nt: TGTGCCAGCAGTGAACAGCGACGCCCCTCGGAGCGGTACTTC; cdr3_aa: CASSEQRRPSERYF
clone_size: many; j_call: TRBJ2-7; v_call: TRBV20-1; d_call: -; cdr3_nt: TGCAGTGCTAAGAGCTCTGGGGGCTCCTACGAGCAGTACTTC; cdr3_aa: CSAKSSGGSYEQYF
clone_size: many; j_call: TRBJ2-7; v_call: TRBV20-1; d_call: TRBD2; cdr3_nt: TGCAGTGTAAGGTCTAGCGGGCCGACCTACGAGCAGTACTTC; cdr3_aa: CSVRSSGPTYEQYF
clone_size: many; j_call: TRBJ2-7; v_call: TRBV2; d_call: TRBD2; cdr3_nt: TGTGCCAGCAACTGGCTAGCGGGGAGTACCTACGAGCAGTACTTC; cdr3_aa: CASNWLAGSTYEQYF
clone_size: -; j_call: TRBJ1-2; v_call: TRBV6-1; d_call: -; cdr3_nt: TGTGCCAGCAGTCCGAGGGGAGAATCGGCTAGCTATGGCTACACCTTC; cdr3_aa: CASSPRGESASYGYTF
clone_size: many; j_call: TRBJ1-4; v_call: TRBV27; d_call: -; cdr3_nt: TGTGCCAGCAGACACCGCAACAGGGCGGGCGAAAAACTGTTTTTT; cdr3_aa: CASRHRNRAGEKLFF
clone_size: few; j_call: TRBJ2-2; v_call: TRBV10-1; d_call: TRBD2; cdr3_nt: TGCGCCAGCAGTGGGACTAGCGAGGCCGGGGAGCTGTTTTTT; cdr3_aa: CASSGTSEAGELFF
clone_size: -; j_call: TRBJ2-3; v_call: TRBV6-2/TRBV6-3; d_call: TRBD2; cdr3_nt: TGTGCCAGCAGTTACTCGAAGCGGGGTGGCACAGATACGCAGTATTTT; cdr3_aa: CASSYSKRGGTDTQYF
clone_size: many; j_call: TRBJ2-5; v_call: TRBV27; d_call: TRBD2; cdr3_nt: TGTGCCAGCTGGACTAGCGGGATACGAGAGACCCAGTACTTC; cdr3_aa: CASWTSGIRETQYF
clone_size: -; j_call: TRBJ2-2; v_call: TRBV27; d_call: -; cdr3_nt: TGTGCCAGCAGTAAATCGCGAGCGAACACCGGGGAGCTGTTTTTT; cdr3_aa: CASSKSRANTGELFF
clone_size: -; j_call: TRBJ2-1; v_call: TRBV3-1; d_call: -; cdr3_nt: TGTGCCAGCAGCCAAGCTAGGGCGGGTGAGCAGTTCTTC; cdr3_aa: CASSQARAGEQFF
clone_size: many; j_call: TRBJ1-2; v_call: TRBV7-2; d_call: -; cdr3_nt: TGTGCCAGCAGCCTGATTTTCAACTATGGCTACACCTTC; cdr3_aa: CASSLIFNYGYTF
clone_size: many; j_call: TRBJ1-1; v_call: TRBV28; d_call: -; cdr3_nt: TGTGCCAGCACCCCTGGAGGGATTGAAGCTTTCTTT; cdr3_aa: CASTPGGIEAFF
clone_size: few; j_call: TRBJ2-7; v_call: TRBV7-3; d_call: -; cdr3_nt: TGTGCCAGCAGCTTAAGGGGGGAGGTCTCCGAGCAGTACTTC; cdr3_aa: CASSLRGEVSEQYF
clone_size: -; j_call: TRBJ1-4; v_call: TRBV5-1; d_call: -; cdr3_nt: TGCGCCAGCAGCTTTGGGGGGTTTGATGAAAAACTGTTTTTT; cdr3_aa: CASSFGGFDEKLFF
clone_size: many; j_call: TRBJ2-5; v_call: TRBV6-1; d_call: -; cdr3_nt: TGTGCCAGCAGGAAGATCGACGGGGAGACCCAGTACTTC; cdr3_aa: CASRKIDGETQYF
clone_size: many; j_call: TRBJ1-1; v_call: TRBV6-1; d_call: -; cdr3_nt: TGTGCCAGCAGAGTCGACGGCTACGGTGAAGCTTTCTTT; cdr3_aa: CASRVDGYGEAFF
clone_size: -; j_call: TRBJ1-1; v_call: TRBV5-6; d_call: TRBD1; cdr3_nt: TGTGCCAGCAGCTTTCGCCAGGGGGTAAACACTGAAGCTTTCTTT; cdr3_aa: CASSFRQGVNTEAFF
clone_size: -; j_call: TRBJ1-5; v_call: TRBV12-3/TRBV12-4; d_call: -; cdr3_nt: TGTGCCAGCAACCTGGGGCCCGGGCAATTCAATCAGCCCCAGCATTTT; cdr3_aa: CASNLGPGQFNQPQHF
clone_size: many; j_call: TRBJ2-7; v_call: TRBV11-2; d_call: -; cdr3_nt: TGTGCCAGCACCCTCACGGGTTCGTCCCCCGAGCAGTACTTC; cdr3_aa: CASTLTGSSPEQYF
clone_size: few; j_call: TRBJ1-5; v_call: TRBV30; d_call: -; cdr3_nt: TGTGCCTGGACAGGGTCGGGAACTCAGCCCCAGCATTTT; cdr3_aa: CAWTGSGTQPQHF
clone_size: few; j_call: TRBJ1-1; v_call: TRBV10-2; d_call: -; cdr3_nt: TGCGCCAGCAGTGACGGGTCAACAACCCCCGAAGCTTTCTTT; cdr3_aa: CASSDGSTTPEAFF
clone_size: once; j_call: TRBJ2-7; v_call: TRBV7-2; d_call: TRBD1; cdr3_nt: TGTGCCAGCAGCTCCTGGGACAGACTCGACTCCTACGGGCAGTACTTC; cdr3_aa: CASSSWDRLDSYGQYF
clone_size: -; j_call: TRBJ2-2; v_call: TRBV28; d_call: -; cdr3_nt: TGTGCCAGCAGTTCTTACAGGGACTCCGGGGAGCTGTTTTTT; cdr3_aa: CASSSYRDSGELFF
clone_size: -; j_call: TRBJ1-2; v_call: TRBV7-2; d_call: TRBD1; cdr3_nt: TGTGCCAGCAGCTTTGGGACAGCTCCTGGCTACACCTTC; cdr3_aa: CASSFGTAPGYTF
clone_size: -; j_call: TRBJ2-3; v_call: TRBV25-1; d_call: -; cdr3_nt: TGTGCCAGCAGTGAATGGCAGGGAACGCAGTATTTT; cdr3_aa: CASSEWQGTQYF
clone_size: few; j_call: TRBJ1-1; v_call: TRBV3-1; d_call: -; cdr3_nt: TGTGCCAGCAGCCATGGGGGAAGGGTGAACACTGAAGCTTTCTTT; cdr3_aa: CASSHGGRVNTEAFF
clone_size: few; j_call: TRBJ2-7; v_call: TRBV30; d_call: TRBD2; cdr3_nt: TGTGCCTGGAGTGGACCGCGGGAGGGCCTGTACGAGCAGTACTTC; cdr3_aa: CAWSGPREGLYEQYF
clone_size: -; j_call: TRBJ2-7; v_call: TRBV29-1; d_call: TRBD2; cdr3_nt: TGCAGCGCTCAGGCTAGCGGGAGCTACGAGCAGTACTTC; cdr3_aa: CSAQASGSYEQYF
clone_size: few; j_call: TRBJ1-2; v_call: TRBV5-6; d_call: -; cdr3_nt: TGTGCCAGCAGCGCCGAGGAAGGGGCTAACTATGGCTACACCTTC; cdr3_aa: CASSAEEGANYGYTF
clone_size: -; j_call: TRBJ2-7; v_call: TRBV5-5; d_call: TRBD1; cdr3_nt: TGTGCCAGCAGCTTGGCCGGACAGGGGAACTACGAGCAGTACTTC; cdr3_aa: CASSLAGQGNYEQYF
clone_size: -; j_call: TRBJ1-2; v_call: TRBV30; d_call: -; cdr3_nt: TGTGCCTGGAGTGCCTCCAGGGGACGGGGTGGCTACACCTTC; cdr3_aa: CAWSASRGRGGYTF
clone_size: -; j_call: TRBJ1-2; v_call: TRBV12-5; d_call: -; cdr3_nt: TGTGCTAGTGGTTTGGTAGGTGGGGGCCCAACTAACTATGGCTACACCTTC; cdr3_aa: CASGLVGGGPTNYGYTF
clone_size: few; j_call: TRBJ1-2; v_call: TRBV11-3; d_call: TRBD1; cdr3_nt: TGTGCCAGCGGCAATCAGGGGGTGACTGGCTACACCTTC; cdr3_aa: CASGNQGVTGYTF
clone_size: few; j_call: TRBJ1-4; v_call: TRBV30; d_call: TRBD1; cdr3_nt: TGTGCCTGTTCTCAGGGGGAAGTTGAAAAACTGTTTTTT; cdr3_aa: CACSQGEVEKLFF
clone_size: -; j_call: TRBJ2-6; v_call: TRBV11-1; d_call: TRBD1; cdr3_nt: TGTGCCAGCAGCTTCAGGGGGACTGGGGCCAACGTCCTGACTTTC; cdr3_aa: CASSFRGTGANVLTF
clone_size: many; j_call: TRBJ1-2; v_call: TRBV28; d_call: -; cdr3_nt: TGTGCCAGCAGTTTCACCAGGGACGTCAATGGCTACACCTTC; cdr3_aa: CASSFTRDVNGYTF
clone_size: -; j_call: TRBJ2-2; v_call: TRBV12-3/TRBV12-4; d_call: -; cdr3_nt: TGTGCCAGCACCAACATGCGGGGACGGGGGGAGCTGTTTTTT; cdr3_aa: CASTNMRGRGELFF